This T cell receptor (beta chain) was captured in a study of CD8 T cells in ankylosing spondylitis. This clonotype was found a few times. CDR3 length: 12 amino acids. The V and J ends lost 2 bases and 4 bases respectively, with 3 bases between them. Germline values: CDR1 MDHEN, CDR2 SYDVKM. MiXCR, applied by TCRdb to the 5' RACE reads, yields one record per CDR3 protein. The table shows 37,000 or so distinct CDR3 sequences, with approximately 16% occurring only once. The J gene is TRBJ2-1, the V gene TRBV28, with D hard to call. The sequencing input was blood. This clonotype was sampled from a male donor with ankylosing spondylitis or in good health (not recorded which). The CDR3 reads CASSLVYNEQFF. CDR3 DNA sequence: TGTGCCAGCAGTTTAGTGTACAATGAGCAGTTCTTC.